The sequence of this T cell receptor (beta chain) was determined in a study of metastatic and nonmetastatic thyroid tumors. Study-wide context: Patients with malignant and benign thyroid disease provided blood and tumor or nodule tissue, whose repertoires were compared.

Study results and limitations: It was reportedly found that TCR beta diversity was significantly higher in malignant thyroid tumors than in benign nodules, a difference seen in both blood and tumor samples.

To note about this clone: Its target is not known.

V lost 1 base to trimming and J lost 4 bases; unmatched junction nucleotides: 4. This CDR3 region has 15 residues. Germline values: CDR1 KGHSH, CDR2 LQKENI. Authors' analysis steps: Clinicopathological groups of papillary thyroid cancer showed CDR3 differences that were used to build a distant-metastasis classifier. TCRdb re-clonotyped the PCR reads through MiXCR. These V and J calls derive from TCRdb rather than the authors' analysis. Of 20,000 to 25,000 clones in the sample, around 15% are singletons; the top ten hold roughly 35%. Each patient came to thyroid surgery without any prior treatment (of any kind).

The sequence came from a female donor with papillary thyroid cancer or a benign thyroid nodule (not recorded which). Some clones in this sample may be carry-over from other donors' samples. V and J are TRBV18 and TRBJ2-3, with 8 bases lining up with TRBD1. The material sequenced was blood. CDR3 nucleotide sequence: TGTGCCAGCTCACCACGGGGACAGGCAGCAGATACGCAGTATTTT. Residues: CASSPRGQAADTQYF.